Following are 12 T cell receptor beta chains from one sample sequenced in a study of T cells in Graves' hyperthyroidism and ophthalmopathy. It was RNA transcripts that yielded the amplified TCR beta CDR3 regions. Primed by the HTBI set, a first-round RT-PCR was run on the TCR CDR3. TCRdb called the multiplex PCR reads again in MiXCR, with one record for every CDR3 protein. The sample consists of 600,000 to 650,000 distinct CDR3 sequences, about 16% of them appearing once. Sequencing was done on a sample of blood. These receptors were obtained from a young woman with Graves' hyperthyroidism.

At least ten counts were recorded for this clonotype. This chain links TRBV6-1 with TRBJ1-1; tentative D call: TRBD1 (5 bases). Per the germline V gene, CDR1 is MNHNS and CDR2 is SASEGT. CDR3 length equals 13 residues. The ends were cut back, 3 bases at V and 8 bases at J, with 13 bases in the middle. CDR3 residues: CASSDRSRGEAFF. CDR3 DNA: TGTGCCAGCAGTGACCGGTCTCGGGGGGAAGCTTTCTTT.

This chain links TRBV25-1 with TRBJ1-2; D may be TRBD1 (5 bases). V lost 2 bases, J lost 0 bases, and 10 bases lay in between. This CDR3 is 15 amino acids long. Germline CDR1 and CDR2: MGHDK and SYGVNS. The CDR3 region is CASSERGSTNYGYTF. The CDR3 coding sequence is TGTGCCAGCAGTGAACGGGGGAGTACTAACTATGGCTACACCTTC.

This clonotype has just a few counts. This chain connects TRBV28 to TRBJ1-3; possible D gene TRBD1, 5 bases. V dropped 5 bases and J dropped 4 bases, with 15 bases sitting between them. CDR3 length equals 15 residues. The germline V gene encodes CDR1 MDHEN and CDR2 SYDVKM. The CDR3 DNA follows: TGTGCCAGCAGTCGATGGGACCTCACCGGAAACACCATATATTTT. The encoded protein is CASSRWDLTGNTIYF.

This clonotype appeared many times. The CDR3 bases are TGCGCCAGTCGGATTGTAGCGGGTACATCCTACGAGCAGTACTTC. Translation: CASRIVAGTSYEQYF. The rearrangement joins TRBV5-1 to TRBJ2-7; TRBD2 matches 7 bases. V was clipped by 8 bases and J by 1 base; unmatched bases: 12. CDR1 is SGHRS, CDR2 YFSETQ, per germline. The CDR3 is 15 residues long.

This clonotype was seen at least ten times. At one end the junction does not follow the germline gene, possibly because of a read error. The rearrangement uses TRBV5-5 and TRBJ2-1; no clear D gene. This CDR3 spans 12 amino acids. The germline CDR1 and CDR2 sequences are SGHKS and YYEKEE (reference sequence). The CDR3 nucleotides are TGTGCCAGCAGCCAAAACTACGATGAGCAGTTCTTC. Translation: CASSQNYDEQFF.

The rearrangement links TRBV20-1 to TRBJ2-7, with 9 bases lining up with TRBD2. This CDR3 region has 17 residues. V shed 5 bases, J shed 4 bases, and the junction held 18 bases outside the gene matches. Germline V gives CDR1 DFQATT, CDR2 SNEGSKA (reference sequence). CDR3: CSALSPAGGPLGYEQYF. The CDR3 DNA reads TGCAGTGCTCTTTCGCCCGCGGGAGGGCCCTTAGGATACGAGCAGTACTTC.

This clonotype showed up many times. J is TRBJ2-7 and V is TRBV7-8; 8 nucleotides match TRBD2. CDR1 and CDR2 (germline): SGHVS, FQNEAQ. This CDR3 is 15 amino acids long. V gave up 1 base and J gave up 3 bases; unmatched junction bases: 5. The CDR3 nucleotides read TGTGCCAGCAGCTTAGTACTAGCGGACAACTACGAGCAGTACTTC. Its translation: CASSLVLADNYEQYF.

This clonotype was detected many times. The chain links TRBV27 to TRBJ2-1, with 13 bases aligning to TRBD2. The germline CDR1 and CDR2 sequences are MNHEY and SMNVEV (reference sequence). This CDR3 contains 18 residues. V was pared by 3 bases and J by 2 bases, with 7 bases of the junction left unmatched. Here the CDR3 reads CASSFRTGLAGAYNEQFF. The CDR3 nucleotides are TGTGCCAGCAGTTTTCGGACCGGACTAGCGGGAGCCTACAATGAGCAGTTCTTC.

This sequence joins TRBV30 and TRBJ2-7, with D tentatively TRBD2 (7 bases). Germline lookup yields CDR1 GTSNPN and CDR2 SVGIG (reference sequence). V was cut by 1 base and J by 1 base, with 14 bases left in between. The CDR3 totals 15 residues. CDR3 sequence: CAWSGKGGGSYEQYF. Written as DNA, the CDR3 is TGTGCCTGGAGTGGGAAAGGGGGGGGATCCTACGAGCAGTACTTC. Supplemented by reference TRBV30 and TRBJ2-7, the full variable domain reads SQTIHQWPATLVQPVGSPLSLECTVEGTSNPNLYWYRQAAGRGLQLLFYSVGIGQISSEVPQNLSASRPQDRQFILSSKKLLLSDSGFYLCAWSGKGGGSYEQYFGPGTRLTVT.

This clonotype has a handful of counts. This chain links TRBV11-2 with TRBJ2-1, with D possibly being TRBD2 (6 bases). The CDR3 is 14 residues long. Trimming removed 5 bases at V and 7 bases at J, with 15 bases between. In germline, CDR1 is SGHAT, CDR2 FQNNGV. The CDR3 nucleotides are TGTGCCAGCAGCCCGGGGACTGGTATGAATGAGCAGTTCTTC. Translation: CASSPGTGMNEQFF.

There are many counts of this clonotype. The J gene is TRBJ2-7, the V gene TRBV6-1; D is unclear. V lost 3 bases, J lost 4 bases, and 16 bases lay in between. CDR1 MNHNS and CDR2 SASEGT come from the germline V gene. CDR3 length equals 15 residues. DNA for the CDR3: TGTGCCAGCAGTGATCAACATCTGAGTTGGTACGAGCAGTACTTC. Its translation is CASSDQHLSWYEQYF.

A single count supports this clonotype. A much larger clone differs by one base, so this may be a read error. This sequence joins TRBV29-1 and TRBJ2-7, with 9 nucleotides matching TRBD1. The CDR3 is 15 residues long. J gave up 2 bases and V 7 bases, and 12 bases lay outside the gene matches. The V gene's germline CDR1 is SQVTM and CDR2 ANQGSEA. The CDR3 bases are TGCAGCGGCCTCGAGTGGGGACAGGGCGCCTACGAGCAGTACTTC. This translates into CSGLEWGQGAYEQYF.